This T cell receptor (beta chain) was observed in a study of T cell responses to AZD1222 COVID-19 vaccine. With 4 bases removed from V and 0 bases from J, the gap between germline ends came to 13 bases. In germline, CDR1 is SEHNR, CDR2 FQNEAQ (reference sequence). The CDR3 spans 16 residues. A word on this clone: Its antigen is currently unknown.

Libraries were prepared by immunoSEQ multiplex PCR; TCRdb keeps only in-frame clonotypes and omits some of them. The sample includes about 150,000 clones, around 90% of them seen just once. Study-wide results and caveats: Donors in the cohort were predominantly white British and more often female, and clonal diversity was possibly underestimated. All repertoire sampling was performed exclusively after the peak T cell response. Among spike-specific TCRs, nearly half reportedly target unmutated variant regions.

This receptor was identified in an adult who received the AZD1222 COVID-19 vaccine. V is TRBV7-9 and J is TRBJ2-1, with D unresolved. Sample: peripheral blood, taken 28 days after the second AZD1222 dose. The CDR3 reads CASSSSQPSSYNEQFF. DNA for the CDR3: TGTGCCAGCAGCTCCTCTCAACCGAGCTCCTACAATGAGCAGTTCTTC.